These T cell receptor beta chains were read from a single sample in a study of blood T cell repertoires in COVID-19. Sequencing was performed with immunoSEQ multiplex PCR; in TCRdb, only in-frame clones are kept and a portion is missing. The sample lists around 200,000 clones; 65% to 90% were seen once. Sample: PBMCs or T cells enriched from blood (not recorded which). Receptor source: a woman in her twenties or thirties who had been exposed to COVID-19. Each CDR3 is given with its conserved first and last residue. The order of the fields is CDR3 protein, CDR3 DNA, J gene, V gene, D gene, clone size. The D gene is left open where the match is weak. The size field is filled for only some rows; it gives once, few, many or a size class.

CDR3aa: CVCNRDRATDTQYF
CDR3nt: TGCGTCTGCAATCGGGACAGGGCAACAGATACGCAGTATTTT
j_gene: TRBJ2-3
v_gene: TRBV2
d_gene: TRBD1
abundance: -

CDR3aa: CASSRRDYQETQYF
CDR3nt: TGTGCCAGCAGCCGGAGGGACTACCAAGAGACCCAGTACTTC
j_gene: TRBJ2-5
v_gene: TRBV5-6
d_gene: -
abundance: -

CDR3aa: CASSSGGAAYEQYF
CDR3nt: TGTGCCAGCAGCTCGGGGGGCGCCGCCTACGAGCAGTACTTC
j_gene: TRBJ2-7
v_gene: TRBV7-2
d_gene: -
abundance: -

CDR3aa: CASSIQSSLAKNIQYF
CDR3nt: TGTGCCAGTAGTATTCAGTCATCCCTAGCCAAAAACATTCAGTACTTC
j_gene: TRBJ2-4
v_gene: TRBV19
d_gene: -
abundance: -

CDR3aa: CASGRNTEAFF
CDR3nt: TGTGCCAGCGGGCGGAACACTGAAGCTTTCTTT
j_gene: TRBJ1-1
v_gene: TRBV2
d_gene: -
abundance: few

CDR3aa: CASSQDLAQGVYGYTF
CDR3nt: TGTGCCAGCAGCCAAGATCTTGCCCAGGGGGTCTATGGCTACACCTTC
j_gene: TRBJ1-2
v_gene: TRBV3-1/TRBV3-2
d_gene: TRBD1
abundance: -

CDR3aa: CASSDPQKRGAYGYTF
CDR3nt: TGTGCCAGCAGTGACCCACAAAAACGGGGGGCCTATGGCTACACCTTC
j_gene: TRBJ1-2
v_gene: TRBV6-1
d_gene: -
abundance: -

CDR3aa: CASSQKGSNQPQHF
CDR3nt: TGTGCCAGCAGCCAAAAGGGGAGCAATCAGCCCCAGCATTTT
j_gene: TRBJ1-5
v_gene: TRBV3-1/TRBV3-2
d_gene: -
abundance: -

CDR3aa: CASSIDSGTGVAGELFF
CDR3nt: TGTGCCAGTAGTATCGATTCCGGGACAGGGGTGGCCGGGGAGCTGTTTTTT
j_gene: TRBJ2-2
v_gene: TRBV19
d_gene: TRBD1
abundance: -

CDR3aa: CASSGRLASTDTQYF
CDR3nt: TGTGCCAGCAGCGGCAGACTAGCGAGCACAGATACGCAGTATTTT
j_gene: TRBJ2-3
v_gene: TRBV11-2
d_gene: TRBD2
abundance: -

CDR3aa: CASSYSSGRLRYGYTF
CDR3nt: TGTGCCAGCAGTTACTCGTCCGGAAGGTTGCGGTATGGCTACACCTTC
j_gene: TRBJ1-2
v_gene: TRBV6-5
d_gene: -
abundance: once

CDR3aa: CASSHGQHSYGYTF
CDR3nt: TGTGCCAGCAGCCATGGACAGCACAGCTATGGCTACACCTTC
j_gene: TRBJ1-2
v_gene: TRBV3-1/TRBV3-2
d_gene: -
abundance: -

CDR3aa: CSVPEGTGRTQYF
CDR3nt: TGCAGCGTGCCCGAGGGGACAGGGCGGACCCAGTACTTC
j_gene: TRBJ2-5
v_gene: TRBV29-1
d_gene: TRBD1
abundance: -

CDR3aa: CASSLASPGVTNYGYTF
CDR3nt: TGCGCCAGCAGCTTGGCTTCTCCAGGGGTGACTAACTATGGCTACACCTTC
j_gene: TRBJ1-2
v_gene: TRBV5-1
d_gene: -
abundance: -

CDR3aa: CASSETRGPKNIQYF
CDR3nt: TGCGCCAGCAGCGAGACTAGGGGCCCCAAAAACATTCAGTACTTC
j_gene: TRBJ2-4
v_gene: TRBV5-1
d_gene: -
abundance: -

CDR3aa: CASSYSLSQARSPLHF
CDR3nt: TGTGCCAGCAGTTACTCGTTATCACAGGCGCGTTCACCCCTCCACTTT
j_gene: TRBJ1-6
v_gene: TRBV6-5
d_gene: -
abundance: -

CDR3aa: CASSIDERGPLHF
CDR3nt: TGTGCCAGTAGTATAGATGAACGGGGGCCCCTCCACTTT
j_gene: TRBJ1-6
v_gene: TRBV19
d_gene: -
abundance: -

CDR3aa: CASSYSGGRGYEQYF
CDR3nt: TGTGCCAGCAGTTACTCAGGCGGTAGGGGCTACGAGCAGTACTTC
j_gene: TRBJ2-7
v_gene: TRBV6-5
d_gene: -
abundance: -

CDR3aa: CAWSASYGYTF
CDR3nt: TGTGCCTGGAGTGCCAGCTATGGCTACACCTTC
j_gene: TRBJ1-2
v_gene: TRBV30
d_gene: -
abundance: -

CDR3aa: CASSPDRGGQPQHF
CDR3nt: TGCGCCAGCAGCCCGGACAGGGGTGGACAGCCCCAGCATTTT
j_gene: TRBJ1-5
v_gene: TRBV5-1
d_gene: TRBD1
abundance: -

CDR3aa: CAWTVNTEAFF
CDR3nt: TGTGCCTGGACAGTGAACACTGAAGCTTTCTTT
j_gene: TRBJ1-1
v_gene: TRBV30
d_gene: -
abundance: -

CDR3aa: CASSMGTAFTEAFF
CDR3nt: TGCGCCAGCAGCATGGGGACAGCCTTCACTGAAGCTTTCTTT
j_gene: TRBJ1-1
v_gene: TRBV5-1
d_gene: TRBD1
abundance: -

CDR3aa: CAWTRGSNSPLHF
CDR3nt: TGTGCCTGGACCAGGGGAAGCAATTCACCCCTCCACTTT
j_gene: TRBJ1-6
v_gene: TRBV30
d_gene: -
abundance: -

CDR3aa: CASSTLGGATDTQYF
CDR3nt: TGTGCCAGTAGTACCCTGGGGGGGGCCACAGATACGCAGTATTTT
j_gene: TRBJ2-3
v_gene: TRBV19
d_gene: -
abundance: -